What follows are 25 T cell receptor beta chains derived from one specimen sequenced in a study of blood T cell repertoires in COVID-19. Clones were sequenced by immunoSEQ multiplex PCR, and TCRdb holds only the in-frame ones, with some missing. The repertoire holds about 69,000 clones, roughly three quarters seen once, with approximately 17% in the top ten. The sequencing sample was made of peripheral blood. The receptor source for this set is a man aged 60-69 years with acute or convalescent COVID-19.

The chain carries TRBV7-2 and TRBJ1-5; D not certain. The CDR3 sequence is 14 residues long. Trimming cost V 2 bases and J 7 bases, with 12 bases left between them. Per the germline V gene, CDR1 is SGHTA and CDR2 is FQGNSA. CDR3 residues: CASSLMGGMQPQHF. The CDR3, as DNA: TGTGCCAGCAGCTTAATGGGCGGGATGCAGCCCCAGCATTTT. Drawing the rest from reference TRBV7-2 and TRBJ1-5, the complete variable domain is GAGVSQSPSNKVTEKGKDVELRCDPISGHTALYWYRQSLGQGLEFLIYFQGNSAPDKSGLPSDRFSAERTGGSVSTLTIQRTQQEDSAVYLCASSLMGGMQPQHFGDGTRLSIL.

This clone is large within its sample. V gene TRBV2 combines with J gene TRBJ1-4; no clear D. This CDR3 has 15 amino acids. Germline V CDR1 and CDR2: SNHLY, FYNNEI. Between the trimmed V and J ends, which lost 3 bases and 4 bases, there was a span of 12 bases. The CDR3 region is CASSDWEEINEKLFF. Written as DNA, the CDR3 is TGTGCCAGCAGTGACTGGGAGGAAATTAATGAAAAACTGTTTTTT.

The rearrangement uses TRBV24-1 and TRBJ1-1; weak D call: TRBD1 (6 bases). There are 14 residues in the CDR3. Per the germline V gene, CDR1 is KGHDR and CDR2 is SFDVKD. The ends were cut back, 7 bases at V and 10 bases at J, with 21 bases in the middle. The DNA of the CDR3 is TGTGCCACCAGGGAAGGTACAGGGAGGGGACGAGCTTTCTTT. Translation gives CATREGTGRGRAFF.

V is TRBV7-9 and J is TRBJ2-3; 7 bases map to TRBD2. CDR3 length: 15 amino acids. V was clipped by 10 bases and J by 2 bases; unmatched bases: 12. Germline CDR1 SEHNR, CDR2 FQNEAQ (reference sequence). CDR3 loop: CAISALAGVTDTQYF. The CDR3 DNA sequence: TGTGCCATATCAGCCTTGGCGGGGGTCACAGATACGCAGTATTTT.

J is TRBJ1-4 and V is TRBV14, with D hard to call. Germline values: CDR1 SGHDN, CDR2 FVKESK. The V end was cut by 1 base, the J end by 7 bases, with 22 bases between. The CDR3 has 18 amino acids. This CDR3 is CASSQGNLGRVRGEKLFF. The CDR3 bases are TGTGCCAGCAGCCAAGGGAACCTCGGGAGGGTGCGCGGTGAAAAACTGTTTTTT.

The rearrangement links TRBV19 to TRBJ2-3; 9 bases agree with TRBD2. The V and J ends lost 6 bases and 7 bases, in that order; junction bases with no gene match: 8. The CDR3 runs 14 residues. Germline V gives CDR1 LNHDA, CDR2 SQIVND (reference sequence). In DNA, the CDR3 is TGTGCCAGTAGGGCGGGGGGGCTCATGAATACGCAGTATTTT. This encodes CASRAGGLMNTQYF.

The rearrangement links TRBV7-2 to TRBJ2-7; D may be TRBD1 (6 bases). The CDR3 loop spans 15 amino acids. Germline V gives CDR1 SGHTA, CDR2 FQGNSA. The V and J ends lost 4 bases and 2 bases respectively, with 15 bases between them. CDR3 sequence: CASSSLQGFTYEQYF. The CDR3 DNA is TGTGCCAGCAGCTCCCTACAGGGATTCACCTACGAGCAGTACTTC.

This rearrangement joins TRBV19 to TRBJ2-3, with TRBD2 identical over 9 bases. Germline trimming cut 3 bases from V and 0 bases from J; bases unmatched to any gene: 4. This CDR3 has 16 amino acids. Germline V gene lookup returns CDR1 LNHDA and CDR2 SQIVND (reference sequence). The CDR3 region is CASSMRLAGSTDTQYF. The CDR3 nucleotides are TGTGCCAGTAGTATGCGGCTAGCGGGGAGCACAGATACGCAGTATTTT.

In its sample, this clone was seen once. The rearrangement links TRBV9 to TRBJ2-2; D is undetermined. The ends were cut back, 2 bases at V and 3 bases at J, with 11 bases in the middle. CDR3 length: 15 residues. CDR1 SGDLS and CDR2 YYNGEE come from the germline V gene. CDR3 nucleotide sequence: TGTGCCAGCAGCGTTGGCAGGCTTGACACCGGGGAGCTGTTTTTT. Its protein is CASSVGRLDTGELFF.

CDR3 in DNA: TGTGCCAGCAGCCCCCTAGGAGCGGGGGGACTCCAAGAGACCCAGTACTTC. This sequence encodes CASSPLGAGGLQETQYF. The chain combines TRBV3-1 (or the pseudogene TRBV3-2) with TRBJ2-5; 9 nucleotides agree with TRBD2. The J segment lost 1 base and the V segment lost 4 bases, leaving 10 bases of the junction unmatched. Germline V lookup: CDR1 LGHDT, CDR2 YNNKEL (reference sequence). This CDR3 is built from 17 residues.

The CDR3 loop reads CASSGRQGDTEAFF. DNA for the CDR3: TGTGCCAGTAGTGGGCGACAGGGAGACACTGAAGCTTTCTTT. The J gene is TRBJ1-1, the V gene TRBV19; 7 positions agree with TRBD1. CDR1 is LNHDA, CDR2 SQIVND, per germline (reference sequence). V was pared by 5 bases and J by 3 bases, with 6 bases of the junction left unmatched. The CDR3 runs 14 residues.

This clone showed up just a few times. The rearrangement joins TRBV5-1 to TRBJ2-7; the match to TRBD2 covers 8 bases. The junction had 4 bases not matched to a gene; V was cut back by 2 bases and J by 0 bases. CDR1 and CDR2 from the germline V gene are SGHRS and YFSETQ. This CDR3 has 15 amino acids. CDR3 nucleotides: TGCGCCAGCAGCTTTGGGGCGGGGGGCTCCTACGAGCAGTACTTC. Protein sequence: CASSFGAGGSYEQYF.

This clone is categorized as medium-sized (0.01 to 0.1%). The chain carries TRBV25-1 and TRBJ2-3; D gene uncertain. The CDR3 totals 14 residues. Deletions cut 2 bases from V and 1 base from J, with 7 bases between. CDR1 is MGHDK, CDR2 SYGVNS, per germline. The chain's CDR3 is CASSEGPRTDTQYF. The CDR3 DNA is TGTGCCAGCAGTGAAGGGCCCCGCACAGATACGCAGTATTTT.

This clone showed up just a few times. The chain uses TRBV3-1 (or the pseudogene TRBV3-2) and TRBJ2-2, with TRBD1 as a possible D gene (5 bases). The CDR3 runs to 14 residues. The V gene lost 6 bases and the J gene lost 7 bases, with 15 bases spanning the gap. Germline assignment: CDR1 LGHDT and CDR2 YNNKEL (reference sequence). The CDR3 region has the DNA TGTGCCAGCAGGGATGACAGTTCCGGCGGGGAGCTGTTTTTT. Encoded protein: CASRDDSSGGELFF.

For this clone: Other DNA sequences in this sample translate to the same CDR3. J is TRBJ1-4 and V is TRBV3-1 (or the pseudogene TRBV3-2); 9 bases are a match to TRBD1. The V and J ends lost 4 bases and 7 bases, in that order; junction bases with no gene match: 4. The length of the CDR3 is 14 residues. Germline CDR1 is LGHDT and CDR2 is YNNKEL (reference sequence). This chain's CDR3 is CASSRGQGSEKLFF. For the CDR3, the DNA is TGTGCCAGCAGCCGGGGACAGGGTAGTGAAAAACTGTTTTTT.

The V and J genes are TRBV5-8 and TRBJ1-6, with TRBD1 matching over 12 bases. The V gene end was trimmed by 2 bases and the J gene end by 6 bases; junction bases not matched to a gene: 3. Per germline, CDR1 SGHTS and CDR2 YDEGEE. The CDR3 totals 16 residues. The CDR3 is CASSFPGQGANSPLHF. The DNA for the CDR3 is TGTGCCAGCAGCTTTCCGGGACAGGGGGCTAATTCACCCCTCCACTTT.

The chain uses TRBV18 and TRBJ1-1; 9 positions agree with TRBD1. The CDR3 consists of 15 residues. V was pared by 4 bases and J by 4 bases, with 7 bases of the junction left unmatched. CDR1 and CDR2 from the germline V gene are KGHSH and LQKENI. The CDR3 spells CASSLTETGGTEAFF. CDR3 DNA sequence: TGTGCCAGCTCACTTACTGAGACAGGGGGCACTGAAGCTTTCTTT. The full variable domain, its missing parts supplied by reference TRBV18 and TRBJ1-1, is NAGVMQNPRHLVRRRGQEARLRCSPMKGHSHVYWYRQLPEEGLKFMVYLQKENIIDESGMPKERFSAEFPKEGPSILRIQQVVRGDSAAYFCASSLTETGGTEAFFGQGTRLTVV.

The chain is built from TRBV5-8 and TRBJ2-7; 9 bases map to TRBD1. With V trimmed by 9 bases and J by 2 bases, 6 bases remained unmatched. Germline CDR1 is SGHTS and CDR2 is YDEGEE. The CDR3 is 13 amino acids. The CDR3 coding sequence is TGTGCCAATGGTGGGGACAGGGCCTACGAGCAGTACTTC. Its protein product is CANGGDRAYEQYF.

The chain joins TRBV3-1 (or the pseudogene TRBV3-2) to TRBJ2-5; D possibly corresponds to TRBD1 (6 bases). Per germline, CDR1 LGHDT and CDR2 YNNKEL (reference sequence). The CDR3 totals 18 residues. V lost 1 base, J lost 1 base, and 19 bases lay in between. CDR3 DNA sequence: TGTGCCAGCAGCCAAGCCAAGGGGGTGGGGATCCCCCAAGAGACCCAGTACTTC. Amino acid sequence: CASSQAKGVGIPQETQYF.

CDR3 DNA sequence: TGCAGCGTCGCGGGTGGGGCCAACGTCCTGACTTTC. Translated, it gives CSVAGGANVLTF. The J gene is TRBJ2-6, the V gene TRBV29-1, with D perhaps TRBD2 (5 bases). The V gene's germline CDR1 is SQVTM and CDR2 ANQGSEA. This CDR3 contains 12 residues. With 6 bases removed from V and 3 bases from J, the gap between germline ends came to 6 bases.

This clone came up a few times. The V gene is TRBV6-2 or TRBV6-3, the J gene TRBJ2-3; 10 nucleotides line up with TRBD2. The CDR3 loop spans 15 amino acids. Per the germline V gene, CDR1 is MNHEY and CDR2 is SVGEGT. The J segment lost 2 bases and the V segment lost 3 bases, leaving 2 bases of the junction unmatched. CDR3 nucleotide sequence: TGTGCCAGCAGTTATCTAGCGGGGGACACAGATACGCAGTATTTT. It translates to CASSYLAGDTDTQYF.

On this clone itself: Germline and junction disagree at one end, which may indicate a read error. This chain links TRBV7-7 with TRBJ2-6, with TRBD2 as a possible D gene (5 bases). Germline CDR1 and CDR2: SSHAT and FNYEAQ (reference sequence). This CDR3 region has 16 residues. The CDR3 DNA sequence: TGTGCTAGCAGCCCCGGGCGGGTCTCTGGGGCCAACGTCCTGACTTTC. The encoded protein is CASSPGRVSGANVLTF.

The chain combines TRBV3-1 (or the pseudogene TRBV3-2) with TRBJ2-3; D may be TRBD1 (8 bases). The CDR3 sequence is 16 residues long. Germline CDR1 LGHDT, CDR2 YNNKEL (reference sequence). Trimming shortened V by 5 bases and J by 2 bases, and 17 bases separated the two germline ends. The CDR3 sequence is CASSSNRGGITDTQYF. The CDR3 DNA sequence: TGTGCCAGCAGCTCCAACAGGGGGGGAATCACAGATACGCAGTATTTT.

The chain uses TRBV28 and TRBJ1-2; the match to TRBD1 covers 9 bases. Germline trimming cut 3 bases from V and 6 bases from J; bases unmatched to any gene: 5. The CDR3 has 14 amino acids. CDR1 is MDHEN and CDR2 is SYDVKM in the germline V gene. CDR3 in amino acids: CASSLGQGRNGYTF. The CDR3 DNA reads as TGTGCCAGCAGTTTGGGACAGGGTCGGAATGGCTACACCTTC.

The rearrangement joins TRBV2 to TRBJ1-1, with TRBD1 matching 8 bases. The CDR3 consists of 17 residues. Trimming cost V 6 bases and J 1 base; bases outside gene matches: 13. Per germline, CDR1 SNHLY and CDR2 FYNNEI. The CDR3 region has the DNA TGTGCCAGCAGCCGCGGACAGGGAAGATCGGGGAACACTGAAGCTTTCTTT. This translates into CASSRGQGRSGNTEAFF.